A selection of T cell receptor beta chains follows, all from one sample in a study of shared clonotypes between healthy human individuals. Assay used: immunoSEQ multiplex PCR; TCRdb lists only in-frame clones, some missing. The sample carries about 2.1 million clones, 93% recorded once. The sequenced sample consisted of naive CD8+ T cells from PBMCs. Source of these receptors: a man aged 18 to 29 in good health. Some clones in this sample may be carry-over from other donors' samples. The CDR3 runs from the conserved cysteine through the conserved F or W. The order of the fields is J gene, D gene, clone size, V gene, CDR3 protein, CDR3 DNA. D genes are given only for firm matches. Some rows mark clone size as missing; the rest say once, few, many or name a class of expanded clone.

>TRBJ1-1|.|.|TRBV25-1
CASIGWEGAFF
TGTGCCAGCATAGGCTGGGAAGGAGCTTTCTTT
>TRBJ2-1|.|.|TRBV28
CASSLSAGLYNEQFF
TGTGCCAGCAGTTTATCCGCGGGACTCTACAATGAGCAGTTCTTC
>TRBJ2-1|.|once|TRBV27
CASSFWPLSEQFF
TGTGCCAGCAGTTTTTGGCCACTCAGTGAGCAGTTCTTC
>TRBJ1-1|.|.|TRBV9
CASSIGLNTEAFF
TGTGCCAGCAGCATCGGACTGAACACTGAAGCTTTCTTT
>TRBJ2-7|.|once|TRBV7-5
CAGQVSYEQYF
TGTGCGGGACAGGTCTCCTACGAGCAGTACTTC
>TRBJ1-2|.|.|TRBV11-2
CASSLRGPNYGYTF
TGTGCCAGCAGCTTACGGGGGCCGAACTATGGCTACACCTTC
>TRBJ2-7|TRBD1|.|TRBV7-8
CASSLGHRGSYEQYF
TGTGCCAGCAGCTTAGGGCACAGGGGTTCTTACGAGCAGTACTTC
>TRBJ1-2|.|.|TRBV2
CASSMDKNYGYTF
TGTGCCAGCAGCATGGACAAGAACTATGGCTACACCTTC
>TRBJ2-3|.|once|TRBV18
CASSPPVQEGDTQYF
TGTGCCAGCTCACCCCCTGTGCAGGAGGGGGATACGCAGTATTTT
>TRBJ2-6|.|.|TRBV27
CASSLSGANVLTF
TGTGCCAGCAGCCTTTCGGGGGCCAACGTCCTGACTTTC